This T cell receptor beta chain was recovered during a study of identical twins. TCRdb passed the 5' RACE reads through MiXCR, listing each CDR3 protein once. The sample lists hundreds of thousands of distinct CDR3 sequences; approximately 7% were seen once. This clonotype was observed many times. The CDR3 sequence is 12 residues long. V lost 8 bases to trimming and J lost 1 base; unmatched junction nucleotides: 0. The V gene's germline CDR1 is MNHNY and CDR2 SVGAGI (reference sequence). A further study also used this sample, focusing on yellow fever vaccine responses in identical twins.

V and J are TRBV6-6 and TRBJ1-1; TRBD1 agrees at 8 bases. Sequenced: memory (CD45RO+) T cells sorted from blood. The TCR comes from a woman aged 18-30 years in good health. This chain's CDR3 is CASDRGNTEAFF. The CDR3 region has the DNA TGTGCCAGCGACAGGGGGAACACTGAAGCTTTCTTT.